The clone carrying this T cell receptor beta chain was observed once. This sample was included in a study of blood T cell repertoires in COVID-19. On the study more broadly: Sources were T cells, B-cell-depleted T cells, or PBMCs; the material itself was cDNA or gDNA.

Clones were read by immunoSEQ multiplex PCR, and TCRdb kept only the in-frame ones, dropping some. The profile shows around 440,000 clones, more than 70% of them singletons. CDR1 is SQVTM and CDR2 is ANQGSEA in the germline V gene. The CDR3 loop spans 13 amino acids. Trimming removed 4 bases from V and 2 bases from J, with 10 bases in between. The sequenced sample was peripheral blood. The TCR was taken from a woman in her 50s with COVID-19, enrolled during active disease. This sequence joins TRBV29-1 and TRBJ2-3; possibly TRBD1 for D (6 bases). CDR3 amino acids: CSVGQGITDTQYF. The DNA for the CDR3 is TGCAGCGTTGGGCAGGGGATCACAGATACGCAGTATTTT.